The 21 T cell receptor beta chains reported below all come from one sample, sequenced in a study of T cell clonality in common variable immunodeficiency. The data were produced by immunoSEQ multiplex PCR, yet TCRdb's version contains in-frame clones alone and is incomplete. The record shows 50,000 to 60,000 clones for this sample, with no singletons present. Sequencing input: peripheral blood mononuclear cells. All receptors come from a person between 18 and 75 years old in good health.

This clone was seen at least ten times. The CDR3 end is not reached by the read, which stops 3 residues before it; the germline J gene fills it in. The V gene is TRBV2, the J gene TRBJ2-3; 10 bases agree with TRBD2. The V segment lost 4 bases and the J segment 2 bases; nucleotides outside the gene matches: 3. The germline CDR1 and CDR2 sequences are SNHLY and FYNNEI. The CDR3 extends over 15 amino acids. Here the CDR3 reads CASSVGLADTDTQYF. The DNA read from the CDR3 is TGTGCCAGCAGTGTAGGACTAGCGGACACAGATACG.

This clone was detected ten times or more. CDR3 region: CASSSHRGDNYGYTF. Partial CDR3 DNA: TGTGCCAGCAGCTCGCACAGGGGTGATAACTATGGC. The chain is built from TRBV7-9 and TRBJ1-2; 7 positions agree with TRBD1. The CDR3 end falls 3 residues outside the read, so it is completed with the germline J gene. The germline gives CDR1 SEHNR, CDR2 FQNEAQ (reference sequence). Trimming cost V 4 bases and J 1 base; bases outside gene matches: 6. This CDR3 has 15 residues.

This clone came up a few times. This is likely an artifact of a read error, given a far larger clone one base away. The sequenced fragment ends 3 residues before the CDR3 boundary, so the rest is inferred from the germline J gene. The chain couples TRBV7-3 to TRBJ2-7, with 11 bases matching TRBD2. CDR1 SGHTA and CDR2 FQGTGA come from the germline V gene. This CDR3 has 14 amino acids. Here the CDR3 reads CARSLGTSGYEQYF. The DNA read from the CDR3 is TGTGCCCGCAGCTTGGGGACTAGCGGCTACGAG.

This clone was detected many times. Sequencing ends 3 residues short of the CDR3 end; the germline J gene provides the rest. This rearrangement joins TRBV10-2 to TRBJ1-1; D is unclear. Germline CDR1 WSHSY, CDR2 SAAADI. The CDR3 length is 11 residues. The CDR3 protein is CASSESPVAFF. CDR3 DNA (partial): TGCGCCAGCAGTGAGTCTCCCGTT.

This clone was found a few times. The read ends 3 residues early relative to the CDR3; the germline J gene fills the gap. The rearrangement uses TRBV19 and TRBJ2-3, with TRBD2 matching 10 bases. There are 15 residues in the CDR3. Looked up from germline, CDR1 is LNHDA and CDR2 is SQIVND (reference sequence). The CDR3 bases that were read are TGTGCCAGTAGTATTAGCGGGGGGCGCCAAGAGACG. This encodes CASSISGGRQET. The whole CDR3 is CASSISGGRQETQYF. Together with reference TRBV19 and TRBJ2-3, the CDR3 gives the full variable domain: DGGITQSPKYLFRKEGQNVTLSCEQNLNHDAMYWYRQDPGQGLRLIYYSQIVNDFQKGDIAEGYSVSREKKESFPLTVTSAQKNPTAFYLCASSISGGRQETQYFGPGTRLTVL.

This clone was seen a handful of times. The sequence runs out 3 residues before the end of the CDR3; the remainder is reconstructed from the germline J gene. V usage is TRBV7-3 and J usage is TRBJ1-1, with 7 bases that match TRBD1. The germline gives CDR1 SGHTA, CDR2 FQGTGA. J gave up 3 bases and V 4 bases, and 8 bases lay outside the gene matches. This CDR3 comprises 15 residues. CDR3 DNA (partial): TGTGCCAGCAGCTCCCTAGGGGGCGCAGACACTGAA. Its protein product is CASSSLGGADTE. Given in full, the CDR3 is CASSSLGGADTEAFF.

In its sample, this clone was seen many times. The CDR3 extends 3 residues past the end of the read, so its final part is completed from the germline J gene. The chain combines TRBV13 with TRBJ1-6; maybe TRBD1 (5 bases). Germline CDR1 reads PRHDT; CDR2 reads FYEKMQ (reference sequence). The CDR3 totals 13 residues. V lost 5 bases and J 5 bases, leaving 7 bases between the germline ends. Partial CDR3 DNA: TGTGCCAGCAGCCGACAGCATAATTCACCC. This codes for CASSRQHNSP. The CDR3, in full, reads CASSRQHNSPLHF.

There are many counts of this clone. The CDR3 end is not reached by the read, which stops 3 residues before it; the germline J gene fills it in. The J gene is TRBJ2-7, the V gene TRBV6-1; TRBD2 is a possible D gene (7 bases). Germline V gene lookup returns CDR1 MNHNS and CDR2 SASEGT. Trimming shortened V by 1 base and J by 1 base, and 11 bases separated the two germline ends. The CDR3 has 15 residues. The CDR3 loop is CASSEGTAGSYEQYF. The covered CDR3 bases are TGTGCCAGCAGTGAAGGGACAGCGGGGTCCTACGAG.

This clone was detected ten times or more. The missing CDR3 end, 3 residues past where the read stops, is filled in from the germline J gene. The chain has TRBV15 and TRBJ2-1, with D tentatively TRBD2 (5 bases). The V gene's germline CDR1 is LNHNV and CDR2 YYDKDF (reference sequence). V was clipped by 3 bases and J by 3 bases, with 15 bases between them. The CDR3 totals 16 residues. The covered CDR3 bases are TGTGCCACCAGCAGGATTCCCGGGGAAGACTACAATGAG. Its protein is CATSRIPGEDYNE. The CDR3 reads in full as CATSRIPGEDYNEQFF.

Comments on this clone: The sequence runs out 3 residues before the end of the CDR3; the remainder is reconstructed from the germline J gene. The rearrangement links TRBV20-1 to TRBJ2-5; possible D gene TRBD2, 5 bases. The germline V gene encodes CDR1 DFQATT and CDR2 SNEGSKA (reference sequence). Trimming removed 3 bases from V and 0 bases from J, with 11 bases in between. This CDR3 is built from 14 residues. CDR3 in amino acids: CSAREETNQETQYF. The sequenced part of the CDR3 DNA is TGCAGTGCTAGGGAGGAGACTAACCAAGAGACC.

The sample holds many counts of this clone. The CDR3 DNA, read in part, is TGTGCCAGCAGCTTATCGGACAGGATGGGGGGTGGC. It codes for CASSLSDRMGGG. The full CDR3 protein is CASSLSDRMGGGYTF. The rearrangement joins TRBV7-9 to TRBJ1-2; TRBD1 matches 7 bases. The read is 3 residues too short to cover the CDR3 end, so that end is filled in from the germline J gene. V gave up 2 bases and J gave up 7 bases; unmatched junction bases: 10. Germline values: CDR1 SEHNR, CDR2 FQNEAQ (reference sequence). CDR3 length equals 15 residues. Complete variable domain (other parts from reference TRBV7-9 and TRBJ1-2): DTGVSQNPRHKITKRGQNVTFRCDPISEHNRLYWYRQTLGQGPEFLTYFQNEAQLEKSRLLSDRFSAERPKGSFSTLEIQRTEQGDSAMYLCASSLSDRMGGGYTFGSGTRLTVV.

This clone was detected only a few times. Read data end 3 residues before the CDR3 end; the end is taken from the germline J gene. J is TRBJ1-1 and V is TRBV7-9; D is undetermined. Per the germline V gene, CDR1 is SEHNR and CDR2 is FQNEAQ (reference sequence). This CDR3 has 14 amino acids. The sequenced part of the CDR3 DNA is TGTGCCAGCAGCCCCTTCGTAGGCGGCTTAAGG. Translation: CASSPFVGGLR. The entire CDR3 sequence reads CASSPFVGGLRAFF.

This clone was counted ten times or more. The junction departs from the called germline gene at one end, perhaps through a read error. The read ends 3 residues before the CDR3 terminus; that terminus is restored from the germline J gene. The rearrangement uses TRBV4-2 and TRBJ2-3; a possible D gene is TRBD2 (7 bases). The length of the CDR3 is 16 residues. Germline V gene sequence: CDR1 LGHNA, CDR2 YNFKEQ. The chain's CDR3 is CASRLHRGAITDTQYF. Incomplete CDR3 DNA: TGCGCCAGCAGGCTCCACCGGGGGGCTATCACAGATACG.

This clone appeared many times. The read stops 3 residues short of the end of the CDR3; the missing end is completed from the germline J gene. J is TRBJ1-1 and V is TRBV7-2; D is uncertain. CDR1 SGHTA and CDR2 FQGNSA come from the germline V gene. The CDR3 extends over 14 amino acids. The ends were cut back, 4 bases at V and 0 bases at J, with 9 bases in the middle. The sequenced part of the CDR3 DNA is TGTGCCAGCAGCTCCAGTACTATGAACACTGAA. Protein sequence: CASSSSTMNTE. The whole CDR3 reads CASSSSTMNTEAFF.

This clone came up many times. The missing CDR3 end, 3 residues past where the read stops, is filled in from the germline J gene. This chain links TRBV20-1 with TRBJ2-7, with D hard to call. CDR3 length: 12 amino acids. The germline CDR1 and CDR2 sequences are DFQATT and SNEGSKA (reference sequence). Trimming took 0 bases from V and 5 from J, leaving 8 bases between them. The chain's CDR3 is CSARDGSHEQYF. The part of the CDR3 DNA that was read is TGCAGTGCTAGAGACGGGTCCCACGAG.

Concerning this clone: The read stops 3 residues short of the end of the CDR3; the missing end is completed from the germline J gene. This rearrangement joins TRBV2 to TRBJ2-4; 10 bases map to TRBD1. The CDR3 length is 13 residues. Looked up from germline, CDR1 is SNHLY and CDR2 is FYNNEI. The CDR3 DNA, read in part, is TGTGCCAGCAGTCGACAGGGGGCGGAGGGT. Translated: CASSRQGAEG. Given in full, the CDR3 is CASSRQGAEGQYF.

The table lists this clone with many counts. The junction and the germline gene differ at one end; a read error may be behind it. The missing CDR3 end, 3 residues past where the read stops, is filled in from the germline J gene. This sequence joins TRBV20-1 and TRBJ2-5; weak D call: TRBD1 (6 bases). Germline assignment: CDR1 DFQATT and CDR2 SNEGSKA (reference sequence). This CDR3 region has 14 residues. The CDR3 bases that were read are TGCAGTGCTGACAGACAGGTCCTCCAAGGGACC. Translating it yields CSADRQVLQGT. The whole CDR3 reads CSADRQVLQGTQYF.

This clone was picked up many times. The read gets to within 3 residues of the CDR3 end, and the germline J gene fills in the rest. The V and J genes are TRBV6-2 or TRBV6-3 and TRBJ2-4, with TRBD2 matching 12 bases. With 10 bases clipped from V and 7 bases from J, the junction kept 5 bases outside the gene matches. This CDR3 has 13 residues. Germline-derived CDR1 and CDR2 are MNHEY and SVGEGT. CDR3 DNA (partial): TGTGCCACGTTGCTAGCGGGGGGGAACATT. Translating it yields CATLLAGGNI. The full CDR3 protein reads CATLLAGGNIQYF.

This clone occurred many times. The read comes to an end 3 residues before the CDR3 does, leaving the germline J gene to fill in the end. The chain uses TRBV20-1 and TRBJ1-1; the D gene is possibly TRBD1 (5 bases). From germline, CDR1 is DFQATT and CDR2 SNEGSKA (reference sequence). Between the trimmed V and J ends, which lost 0 bases and 6 bases, there was a span of 14 bases. This CDR3 has 14 amino acids. CDR3 protein: CSARDVERDSEAFF. The CDR3 DNA, read in part, is TGCAGTGCTAGAGATGTAGAGAGGGACTCTGAA.

As for this clone: A read error is possible here, since a much larger clone lies one base away. The read halts 3 residues ahead of the CDR3 end, with the missing end drawn from the germline J gene. The rearrangement links TRBV6-1 to TRBJ2-3, with D possibly matching TRBD1 (6 bases). CDR3 length equals 15 residues. CDR1 is MNHNS and CDR2 is SASEGT in the germline V gene. The sequenced CDR3 bases are TGTGCCAGCAGTGGATCGGGCACAGGGAGTCAGCCG. The encoded protein is CASSGSGTGSQP. The CDR3 in its entirety is CASSGSGTGSQPQYF.

This clone has a count of ten or more. From the germline J gene comes the end of the CDR3, since the read stops 3 residues before it. The chain is built from TRBV5-4 and TRBJ1-1, with a weak D call TRBD1 (6 bases). This CDR3 is built from 13 residues. Trimming removed 3 bases at V and 5 bases at J, with 11 bases between. Germline V lookup: CDR1 SGHNT, CDR2 YYREEE (reference sequence). The CDR3 spells CASSSWGLTEAFF. The sequenced part of the CDR3 DNA is TGTGCCAGCAGCTCTTGGGGGCTAACTGAA.